The rows below give T cell receptor beta chains drawn from one sample of a study of CD8 T cells in Susac syndrome. Using its own MiXCR run on the immunoSEQ multiplex PCR reads, TCRdb lists one record per CDR3 protein. The table has 200,000 or so distinct CDR3 sequences, approximately 94% seen once; the top ten hold around 0.1%. Material for sequencing was CD4+ T cells from PBMCs. These receptors originate from a human donor with Susac syndrome. Each CDR3 is given with its conserved first and last residue. Each record gives: clone size, D gene, V gene, J gene, CDR3 protein, CDR3 DNA. The D gene is left open where the match is weak. The size entry is marked missing in some rows and otherwise reads once, few, many or a size class.

size: -; D: -; V: TRBV4-1; J: TRBJ1-3; CDR3: CASSQTQGAGNTIYF; DNA: TGCGCCAGCAGCCAGACACAGGGAGCTGGAAACACCATATATTTT
size: once; D: -; V: TRBV9; J: TRBJ1-1; CDR3: CASSVVGPANTEAFF; DNA: TGTGCCAGCAGCGTAGTTGGCCCAGCGAACACTGAAGCTTTCTTT
size: once; D: -; V: TRBV4-3; J: TRBJ1-2; CDR3: CASRDIYGYTF; DNA: TGCGCCAGCAGGGACATATATGGCTACACCTTC
size: -; D: -; V: TRBV11-2; J: TRBJ1-4; CDR3: CASSRRGSQNEKLFF; DNA: TGTGCCAGCAGCAGACGGGGCAGCCAGAATGAAAAACTGTTTTTT
size: -; D: -; V: TRBV19; J: TRBJ2-7; CDR3: CASSITDNYEQYF; DNA: TGTGCCAGTAGTATAACAGACAACTACGAGCAGTACTTC
size: -; D: -; V: TRBV28; J: TRBJ2-7; CDR3: CASSLGGRVHEQYF; DNA: TGTGCCAGCAGTTTAGGAGGCAGGGTGCACGAGCAGTACTTC
size: -; D: -; V: TRBV20-1; J: TRBJ1-6; CDR3: CSARRPLNSPLHF; DNA: TGCAGTGCTAGACGACCCCTTAATTCACCCCTCCACTTT
size: -; D: -; V: TRBV18; J: TRBJ2-5; CDR3: CASSPRVEETQYF; DNA: TGTGCCAGCTCACCAAGGGTGGAGGAGACCCAGTACTTC
size: -; D: -; V: TRBV18; J: TRBJ1-4; CDR3: CASSPIATNEKLFF; DNA: TGTGCCAGCTCACCTATCGCAACTAATGAAAAACTGTTTTTT
size: -; D: -; V: TRBV7-8; J: TRBJ1-1; CDR3: CASSAVGDTEAFF; DNA: TGTGCCAGCAGCGCGGTCGGGGACACTGAAGCTTTCTTT
size: -; D: -; V: TRBV3-1; J: TRBJ1-6; CDR3: CASSLVSKNSPLHF; DNA: TGTGCCAGCAGCCTAGTCAGCAAGAATTCACCCCTCCACTTT
size: -; D: -; V: TRBV20-1; J: TRBJ2-7; CDR3: CSANRDAYEQYF; DNA: TGCAGTGCTAACCGGGACGCTTACGAGCAGTACTTC
size: -; D: TRBD1; V: TRBV7-9; J: TRBJ2-1; CDR3: CASSVGTAYNEQFF; DNA: TGTGCCAGCAGCGTCGGGACAGCATACAATGAGCAGTTCTTC
size: -; D: -; V: TRBV7-3; J: TRBJ1-5; CDR3: CASSLPSGGTQPQHF; DNA: TGTGCCAGCAGCTTACCCTCGGGAGGGACTCAGCCCCAGCATTTT
size: few; D: TRBD1; V: TRBV6-5; J: TRBJ1-1; CDR3: CASSQDRGPNTEAFF; DNA: TGTGCCAGCAGTCAAGACAGGGGGCCAAACACTGAAGCTTTCTTT
size: -; D: -; V: TRBV5-6; J: TRBJ2-1; CDR3: CASSQPMNEQFF; DNA: TGTGCCAGCAGCCAACCAATGAATGAGCAGTTCTTC
size: once; D: -; V: TRBV12-3/TRBV12-4; J: TRBJ1-4; CDR3: CASRQAAATNEKLFF; DNA: TGTGCCAGCAGACAGGCCGCTGCAACTAATGAAAAACTGTTTTTT
size: -; D: -; V: TRBV15; J: TRBJ1-1; CDR3: CATSRDLGAEAFF; DNA: TGTGCCACCAGCAGAGATTTGGGCGCTGAAGCTTTCTTT
size: -; D: TRBD1; V: TRBV12-3/TRBV12-4; J: TRBJ2-7; CDR3: CASSSNRGGYEQYF; DNA: TGTGCCAGCAGTTCAAACAGGGGCGGCTACGAGCAGTACTTC
size: -; D: -; V: TRBV12-3/TRBV12-4; J: TRBJ1-4; CDR3: CASSSRRLSNEKLFF; DNA: TGTGCCAGCAGTTCCCGCCGACTGAGTAATGAAAAACTGTTTTTT
size: -; D: -; V: TRBV29-1; J: TRBJ1-4; CDR3: CSGTGTSNEKLFF; DNA: TGCAGCGGTACCGGGACTTCTAATGAAAAACTGTTTTTT
size: -; D: TRBD2; V: TRBV18; J: TRBJ2-7; CDR3: CASSSSRGGVHEQYF; DNA: TGTGCCAGCTCATCCTCCCGGGGAGGGGTCCACGAGCAGTACTTC
size: -; D: TRBD2; V: TRBV9; J: TRBJ2-3; CDR3: CASSVLTSGDTQYF; DNA: TGTGCCAGCAGCGTATTAACTAGCGGAGATACGCAGTATTTT
size: -; D: -; V: TRBV12-3/TRBV12-4; J: TRBJ1-5; CDR3: CASSLLSNQPQHF; DNA: TGTGCCAGCAGTTTACTCTCAAATCAGCCCCAGCATTTT
size: -; D: -; V: TRBV12-3/TRBV12-4; J: TRBJ2-1; CDR3: CASSLRANEQFF; DNA: TGTGCCAGCAGCCTCCGAGCGAATGAGCAGTTCTTC
size: -; D: TRBD2; V: TRBV4-1; J: TRBJ2-1; CDR3: CASSVGSGGPGANEQFF; DNA: TGCGCCAGCAGCGTGGGTAGCGGGGGACCCGGCGCTAATGAGCAGTTCTTC
size: -; D: -; V: TRBV2; J: TRBJ1-2; CDR3: CASSGGGYGYTF; DNA: TGTGCCAGCAGTGGGGGCGGGTATGGCTACACCTTC
size: -; D: -; V: TRBV20-1; J: TRBJ1-6; CDR3: CSARDPGINSPLHF; DNA: TGCAGTGCTAGAGATCCGGGGATTAATTCACCCCTCCACTTT
size: -; D: -; V: TRBV9; J: TRBJ1-1; CDR3: CASSGGTAGNTEAFF; DNA: TGTGCCAGCAGCGGGGGGACCGCTGGAAACACTGAAGCTTTCTTT
size: -; D: TRBD2; V: TRBV7-2; J: TRBJ2-7; CDR3: CASSLSLAGEQYF; DNA: TGTGCCAGCAGCTTATCATTAGCGGGGGAGCAGTACTTC
size: -; D: TRBD1; V: TRBV3-1; J: TRBJ2-3; CDR3: CASSQRTGWADTQYF; DNA: TGTGCCAGCAGCCAACGGACAGGGTGGGCAGATACGCAGTATTTT
size: once; D: TRBD2; V: TRBV9; J: TRBJ2-5; CDR3: CASSVAPSGGLGQETQYF; DNA: TGTGCCAGCAGCGTAGCGCCTAGCGGGGGCTTGGGGCAAGAGACCCAGTACTTC
size: once; D: -; V: TRBV7-9; J: TRBJ1-6; CDR3: CASRREGGSHNSPLHF; DNA: TGTGCCAGCCGTCGGGAGGGGGGCTCTCATAATTCACCCCTCCACTTT
size: -; D: -; V: TRBV30; J: TRBJ2-2; CDR3: CAWRFQGTGELFF; DNA: TGTGCCTGGAGATTTCAGGGGACCGGGGAGCTGTTTTTT
size: -; D: -; V: TRBV11-2; J: TRBJ2-5; CDR3: CASSFREGYQETQYF; DNA: TGTGCCAGCAGCTTTAGAGAGGGGTACCAAGAGACCCAGTACTTC
size: -; D: -; V: TRBV7-8; J: TRBJ2-5; CDR3: CASSLIPGYEETQYF; DNA: TGTGCCAGCAGCTTAATTCCAGGGTACGAAGAGACCCAGTACTTC
size: -; D: -; V: TRBV5-1; J: TRBJ2-3; CDR3: CASSFSLGTDTQYF; DNA: TGCGCCAGCAGCTTCTCCCTGGGGACAGATACGCAGTATTTT
size: -; D: TRBD2; V: TRBV20-1; J: TRBJ2-7; CDR3: CSAGLADEQYF; DNA: TGCAGTGCGGGACTAGCGGACGAGCAGTACTTC
size: -; D: -; V: TRBV5-6; J: TRBJ2-3; CDR3: CASSSGPPDTQYF; DNA: TGTGCCAGCAGCTCCGGACCACCAGATACGCAGTATTTT